The source of this T cell receptor beta chain is a study of shared clonotypes between healthy human individuals. General study results and limits: Clonotypes that were shared across four donors made up approximately 5% of naive CD4 clonotypes.

This CDR3 has 13 amino acids. The V end was cut by 0 bases, the J end by 8 bases, with 8 bases between. Germline assignment: CDR1 MNHEY and CDR2 SVGAGI. Points on this clone: What it recognizes is unknown.

Each subset's genomic DNA was shared equally among a number of immunoSEQ plates. Assay used: immunoSEQ multiplex PCR; TCRdb lists only in-frame clones, some missing. The sample yields roughly 2.1 million clones, around 93% seen once. In the naive CD8 group, cells lacked CD45RO and were positively selected for CCR7, so terminally differentiated effector memory CD45RA+ cells were left out. The source material was naive CD8+ T cells from PBMCs. The receptor was derived from a young man in good health. Some clones in this sample may be carry-over from other donors' samples. The rearrangement uses TRBV6-5 and TRBJ2-1; D possibly uses TRBD1 or TRBD2 (5 bases each). The CDR3 bases are TGTGCCAGCAGTTACTCCCTGGGGGATGAGCAGTTCTTC. Encoded protein: CASSYSLGDEQFF.